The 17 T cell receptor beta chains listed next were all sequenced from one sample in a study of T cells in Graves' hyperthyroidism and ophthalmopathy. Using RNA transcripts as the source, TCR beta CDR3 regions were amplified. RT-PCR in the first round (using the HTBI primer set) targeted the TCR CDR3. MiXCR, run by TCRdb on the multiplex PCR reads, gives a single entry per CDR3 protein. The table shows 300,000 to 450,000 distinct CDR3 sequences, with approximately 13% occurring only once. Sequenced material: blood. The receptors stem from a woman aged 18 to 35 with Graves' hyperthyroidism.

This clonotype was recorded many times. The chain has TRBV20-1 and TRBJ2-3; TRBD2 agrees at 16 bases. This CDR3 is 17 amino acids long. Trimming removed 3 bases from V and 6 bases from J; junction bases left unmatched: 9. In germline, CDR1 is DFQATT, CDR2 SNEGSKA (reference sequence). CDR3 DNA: TGCAGTGCTAGGGGAACCGGGACTAGCGGGAGGGCGGATACGCAGTATTTT. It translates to CSARGTGTSGRADTQYF.

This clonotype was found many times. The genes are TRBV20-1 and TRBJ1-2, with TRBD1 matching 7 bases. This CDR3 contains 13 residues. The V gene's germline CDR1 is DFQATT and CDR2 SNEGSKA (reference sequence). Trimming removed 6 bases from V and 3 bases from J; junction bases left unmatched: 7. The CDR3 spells CSATGGTDYGYTF. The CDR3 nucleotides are TGCAGTGCCACCGGAGGGACAGACTATGGCTACACCTTC.

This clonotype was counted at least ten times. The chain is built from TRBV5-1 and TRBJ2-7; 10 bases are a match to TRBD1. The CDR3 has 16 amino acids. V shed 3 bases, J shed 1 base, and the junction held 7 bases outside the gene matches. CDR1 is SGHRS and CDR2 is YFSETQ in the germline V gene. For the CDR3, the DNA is TGCGCCAGCAGCTGGGGAGACAGGGGGCTGTCCTACGAGCAGTACTTC. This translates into CASSWGDRGLSYEQYF. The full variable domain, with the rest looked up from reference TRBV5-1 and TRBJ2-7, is KAGVTQTPRYLIKTRGQQVTLSCSPISGHRSVSWYQQTPGQGLQFLFEYFSETQRNKGNFPGRFSGRQFSNSRSEMNVSTLELGDSALYLCASSWGDRGLSYEQYFGPGTRLTVT.

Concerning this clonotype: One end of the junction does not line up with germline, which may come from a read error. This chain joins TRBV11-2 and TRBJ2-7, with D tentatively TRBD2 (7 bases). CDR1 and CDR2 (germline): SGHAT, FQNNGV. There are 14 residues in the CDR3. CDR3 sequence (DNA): TGCGCCAGCAGCCGGCCGGGGGGCCCCTACGAGCAGTACTTC. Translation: CASSRPGGPYEQYF. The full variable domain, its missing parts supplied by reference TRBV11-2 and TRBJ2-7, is EAGVAQSPRYKIIEKRQSVAFWCNPISGHATLYWYQQILGQGPKLLIQFQNNGVVDDSQLPKDRFSAERLKGVDSTLKIQPAKLEDSAVYLCASSRPGGPYEQYFGPGTRLTVT.

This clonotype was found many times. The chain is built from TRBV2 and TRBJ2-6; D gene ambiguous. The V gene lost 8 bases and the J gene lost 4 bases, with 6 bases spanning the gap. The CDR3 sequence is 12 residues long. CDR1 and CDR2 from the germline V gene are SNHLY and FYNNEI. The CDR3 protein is CASSVGANVLTF. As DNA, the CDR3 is TGTGCCAGCTCCGTGGGGGCCAACGTCCTGACTTTC.

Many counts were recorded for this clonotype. The CDR3 DNA reads TGCGCCAGCAGCTTCCTCGGAGACTTGGGCACCGGGGAGCTGTTTTTT. Residues: CASSFLGDLGTGELFF. This chain joins TRBV5-1 and TRBJ2-2; D gene uncertain. CDR1 and CDR2 from the germline V gene are SGHRS and YFSETQ. Trimming shortened V by 2 bases and J by 4 bases, and 15 bases separated the two germline ends. The CDR3 totals 16 residues.

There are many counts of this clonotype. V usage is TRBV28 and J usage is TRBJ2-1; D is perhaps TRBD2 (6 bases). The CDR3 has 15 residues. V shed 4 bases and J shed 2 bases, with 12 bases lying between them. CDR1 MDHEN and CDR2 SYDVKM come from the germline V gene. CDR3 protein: CASSWRAGTYNEQFF. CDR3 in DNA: TGTGCCAGCAGTTGGCGGGCGGGGACCTACAATGAGCAGTTCTTC.

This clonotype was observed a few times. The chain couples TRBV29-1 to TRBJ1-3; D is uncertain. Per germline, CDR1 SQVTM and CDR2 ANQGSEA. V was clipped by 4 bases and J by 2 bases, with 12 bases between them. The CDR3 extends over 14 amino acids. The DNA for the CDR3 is TGCAGCGTTGGGCCCGAGGAGCCTGGAAACACCATATATTTT. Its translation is CSVGPEEPGNTIYF.

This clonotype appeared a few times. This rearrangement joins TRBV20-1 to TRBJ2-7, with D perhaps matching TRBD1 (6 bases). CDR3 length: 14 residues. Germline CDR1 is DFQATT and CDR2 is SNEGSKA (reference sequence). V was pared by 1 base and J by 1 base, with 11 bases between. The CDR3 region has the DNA TGCAGTGCTAGAGTGGTACAGGGATCCTACGAGCAGTACTTC. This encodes CSARVVQGSYEQYF.

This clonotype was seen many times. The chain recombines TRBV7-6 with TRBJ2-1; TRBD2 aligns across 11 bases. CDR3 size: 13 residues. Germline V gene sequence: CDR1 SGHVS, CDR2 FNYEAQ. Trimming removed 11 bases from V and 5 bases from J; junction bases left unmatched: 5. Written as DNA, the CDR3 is TGTGCCTCGGGACTAGCGGAGAACAATGAGCAGTTCTTC. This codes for CASGLAENNEQFF.

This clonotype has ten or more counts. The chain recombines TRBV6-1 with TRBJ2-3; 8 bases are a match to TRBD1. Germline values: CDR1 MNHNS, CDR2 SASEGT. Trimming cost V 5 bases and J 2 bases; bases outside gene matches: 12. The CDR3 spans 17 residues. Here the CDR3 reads CASSPRTGSGPTDTQYF. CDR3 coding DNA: TGTGCCAGCAGTCCCCGGACAGGGAGCGGGCCCACAGATACGCAGTATTTT.

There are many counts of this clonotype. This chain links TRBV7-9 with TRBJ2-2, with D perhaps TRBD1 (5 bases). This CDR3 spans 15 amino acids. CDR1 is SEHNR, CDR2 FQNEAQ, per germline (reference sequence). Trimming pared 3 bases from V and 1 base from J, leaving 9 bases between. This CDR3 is CASSFGRENTGELFF. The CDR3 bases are TGTGCCAGCAGCTTCGGCAGGGAGAACACCGGGGAGCTGTTTTTT. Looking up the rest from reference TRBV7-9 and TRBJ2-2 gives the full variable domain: DTGVSQNPRHKITKRGQNVTFRCDPISEHNRLYWYRQTLGQGPEFLTYFQNEAQLEKSRLLSDRFSAERPKGSFSTLEIQRTEQGDSAMYLCASSFGRENTGELFFGEGSRLTVL.

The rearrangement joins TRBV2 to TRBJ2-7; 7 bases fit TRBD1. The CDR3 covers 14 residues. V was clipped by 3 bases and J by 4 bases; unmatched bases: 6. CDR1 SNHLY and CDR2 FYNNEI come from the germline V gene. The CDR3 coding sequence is TGTGCCAGCAGTGACGACAGGGTGACGTACGAGCAGTACTTC. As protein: CASSDDRVTYEQYF.

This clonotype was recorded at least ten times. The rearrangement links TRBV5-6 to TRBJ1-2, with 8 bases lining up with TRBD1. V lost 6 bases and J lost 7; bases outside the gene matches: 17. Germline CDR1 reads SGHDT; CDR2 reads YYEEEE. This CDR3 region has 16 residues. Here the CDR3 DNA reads TGTGCCAGCATCCTAAATACTGGGACAGGACAGGGTGGCTACACCTTC. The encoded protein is CASILNTGTGQGGYTF. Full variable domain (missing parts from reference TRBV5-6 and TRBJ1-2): DAGVTQSPTHLIKTRGQQVTLRCSPKSGHDTVSWYQQALGQGPQFIFQYYEEEERQRGNFPDRFSGHQFPNYSSELNVNALLLGDSALYLCASILNTGTGQGGYTFGSGTRLTVV.

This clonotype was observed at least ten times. The CDR3 reads CASGDASTNEKLFF. Here the CDR3 DNA reads TGTGCCAGTGGGGACGCTTCAACTAATGAAAAACTGTTTTTT. The V gene is TRBV7-6, the J gene TRBJ1-4; perhaps TRBD1 as D (5 bases). With 9 bases removed from V and 0 bases from J, the gap between germline ends came to 11 bases. The CDR3 is 14 amino acids. Looked up from germline, CDR1 is SGHVS and CDR2 is FNYEAQ.

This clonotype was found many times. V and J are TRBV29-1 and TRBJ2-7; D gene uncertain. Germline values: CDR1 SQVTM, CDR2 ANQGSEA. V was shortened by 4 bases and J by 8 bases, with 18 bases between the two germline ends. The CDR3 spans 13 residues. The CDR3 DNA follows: TGCAGCGTTGTTTTGCAGGAAAGGTCCAAGCAGTACTTC. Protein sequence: CSVVLQERSKQYF.

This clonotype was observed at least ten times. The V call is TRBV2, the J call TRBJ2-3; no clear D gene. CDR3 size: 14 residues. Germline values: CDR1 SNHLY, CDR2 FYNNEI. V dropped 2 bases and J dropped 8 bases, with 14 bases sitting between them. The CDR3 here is CASSEQTLSGTQYF. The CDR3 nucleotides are TGTGCCAGCAGTGAACAGACTTTATCTGGTACGCAGTATTTT.